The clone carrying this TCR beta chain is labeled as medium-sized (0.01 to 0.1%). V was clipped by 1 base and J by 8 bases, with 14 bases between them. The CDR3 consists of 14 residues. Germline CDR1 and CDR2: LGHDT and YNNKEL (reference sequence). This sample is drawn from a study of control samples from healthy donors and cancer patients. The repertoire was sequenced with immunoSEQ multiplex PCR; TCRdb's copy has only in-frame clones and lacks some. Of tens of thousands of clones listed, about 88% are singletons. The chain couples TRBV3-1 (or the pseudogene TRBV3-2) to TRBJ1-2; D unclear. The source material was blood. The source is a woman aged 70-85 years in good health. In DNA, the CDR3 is TGTGCCAGCAGCCAAGGGAAGAGAGGTTGGGGCTACACCTTC. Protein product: CASSQGKRGWGYTF.